This note documents a single T cell receptor beta chain sequence. Its specificity is unknown. This entry belongs to a study of OX40 agonist ivuxolimab in advanced cancers. At the level of the study: From about 20 to 80 years was the age range, with a mean of approximately 63 years, and 65% to 90% were male. Study-level points and caveats: Averaging showed that CD8+ T cells had more expanded clones than CD4+ did.

Method: immunoSEQ multiplex PCR; TCRdb's copy keeps in-frame clones and lacks some. Here the sample spans about 46,000 clones, about 79% being singletons. The source is an adult with an advanced solid tumor such as melanoma, head and neck, liver or kidney cancer. The sample here was CD4+ or CD8+ T cells sorted from blood, taken in a trial of the OX40 agonist ivuxolimab.

The CDR3 spells CASSLVRGGRTDTQYF. The CDR3 bases are TGTGCCAGCAGCCTAGTGAGGGGGGGCCGCACAGATACGCAGTATTTT. The J gene is TRBJ2-3, the V gene TRBV11-2; TRBD2 is a possible D gene (7 bases). Trimming took 5 bases from V and 1 from J, leaving 16 bases between them. Per germline, CDR1 SGHAT and CDR2 FQNNGV. The CDR3 contains 16 residues.